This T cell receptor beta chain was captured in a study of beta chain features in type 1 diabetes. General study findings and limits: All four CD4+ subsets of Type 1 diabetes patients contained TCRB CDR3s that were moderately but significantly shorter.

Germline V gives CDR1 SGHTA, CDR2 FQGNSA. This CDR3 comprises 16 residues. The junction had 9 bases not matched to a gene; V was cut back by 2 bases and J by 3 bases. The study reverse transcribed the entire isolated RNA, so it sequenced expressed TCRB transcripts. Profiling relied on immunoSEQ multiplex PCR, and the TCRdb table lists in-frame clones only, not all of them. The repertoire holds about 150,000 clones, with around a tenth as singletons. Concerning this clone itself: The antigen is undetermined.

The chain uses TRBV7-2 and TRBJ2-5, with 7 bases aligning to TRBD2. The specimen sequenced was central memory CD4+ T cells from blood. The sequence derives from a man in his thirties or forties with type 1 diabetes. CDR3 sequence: CASSLSRASGKETQYF. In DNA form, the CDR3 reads TGTGCCAGCAGCTTATCCAGGGCTAGCGGTAAAGAGACCCAGTACTTC.